This TCR beta chain was recorded in a study of beta chain features in type 1 diabetes. Across the whole study: All of the samples together had 107,917,701 sorted cells examined. Broader study findings: The similarity of naive, central memory and Treg TCRB repertoires appeared greater among patients than among healthy donors. cDNA-based sequencing might over-represent cells highly expressing TCR.

Expressed TCRB transcripts got sequenced, as all isolated RNA was reverse transcribed. Libraries were prepared by immunoSEQ multiplex PCR; TCRdb keeps only in-frame clonotypes and omits some of them. The sample shows 120,000 to 150,000 clones, roughly 10% of them seen only once. About this clone itself: The target antigen is unknown.

The CDR3 is made up of 15 amino acids. Germline CDR1 MDHEN, CDR2 SYDVKM. V lost 4 bases, J lost 7 bases, and 9 bases stayed unmatched. Based on CD45RO/CCR7/CD25/CD127/CD95/CD27, CD4+ regulatory, stem cell-like memory, naive and central memory cells were sorted. The receptor comes from a man aged 18 to 35 in good health. Material: naive CD4+ T cells from blood. V gene TRBV28 combines with J gene TRBJ1-2; 10 bases line up with TRBD1. CDR3 region: CASSYPGTGVIGYTF. The CDR3 coding sequence is TGTGCCAGCAGTTATCCCGGGACAGGGGTTATTGGCTACACCTTC.